This T cell receptor beta chain was captured by sequencing in a study of blood T cells in healthy people across ages. Findings of the study overall: Reliance upon unsorted PBMCs precluded definitive naive versus antigen-experienced comparison. Higher diversity, along with more naive CD4+ cells, distinguished long-lived donors from aged donors.

CDR3 length: 14 residues. The germline CDR1 and CDR2 sequences are MNHEY and SVGAGI. V trimming: 10 bases; J trimming: 3 bases; junction bases outside the gene matches: 6. A J-beta primer mix and a sample-barcoded 5' primer were used in a second PCR of roughly 6 to 11 cycles. Carrying 12 random nucleotides, a template-switch adaptor labeled each individual cDNA molecule. Using its own MiXCR run on the 5' RACE reads, TCRdb lists one record per CDR3 protein. The data contain 2 million or so distinct CDR3 sequences, 49% of them seen just once; the ten biggest clones take up about 2.1%. No fewer than 6 million PBMCs went into each sample. As for this clonotype: The antigen remains unidentified.

Material for sequencing was blood. The clonotype originates from a woman between 40 and 50 years old in good health. The J gene is TRBJ2-3, the V gene TRBV6-5; 11 bases are a match to TRBD2. CDR3 loop: CATKTSGATDTQYF. CDR3 DNA sequence: TGTGCCACCAAGACTAGCGGGGCGACAGATACGCAGTATTTT.